The entry that follows covers one T cell receptor beta chain sequence. Additional DNA sequences in this sample encode the identical CDR3. These data are taken from a study of shared clonotypes between healthy human individuals. V lost 0 bases and J 1 base, leaving 3 bases between the germline ends. Per germline, CDR1 MNHEY and CDR2 SMNVEV (reference sequence). The CDR3 contains 13 residues. The data were produced by immunoSEQ multiplex PCR, yet TCRdb's version contains in-frame clones alone and is incomplete. The sample carries around 640,000 clones, about 95% recorded once. Positive CCR7 selection of CD45RO-negative cells yielded the naive CD8 cells, and terminally differentiated effector memory CD45RA+ cells were excluded.

The sequence derives from a woman in her twenties or thirties in good health. The sample taken for sequencing was naive CD8+ T cells sorted from blood. The chain has TRBV27 and TRBJ1-1; D is ambiguous. Here the CDR3 reads CASSLSRNTEAFF. The CDR3 region has the DNA TGTGCCAGCAGTTTATCCCGGAACACTGAAGCTTTCTTT.